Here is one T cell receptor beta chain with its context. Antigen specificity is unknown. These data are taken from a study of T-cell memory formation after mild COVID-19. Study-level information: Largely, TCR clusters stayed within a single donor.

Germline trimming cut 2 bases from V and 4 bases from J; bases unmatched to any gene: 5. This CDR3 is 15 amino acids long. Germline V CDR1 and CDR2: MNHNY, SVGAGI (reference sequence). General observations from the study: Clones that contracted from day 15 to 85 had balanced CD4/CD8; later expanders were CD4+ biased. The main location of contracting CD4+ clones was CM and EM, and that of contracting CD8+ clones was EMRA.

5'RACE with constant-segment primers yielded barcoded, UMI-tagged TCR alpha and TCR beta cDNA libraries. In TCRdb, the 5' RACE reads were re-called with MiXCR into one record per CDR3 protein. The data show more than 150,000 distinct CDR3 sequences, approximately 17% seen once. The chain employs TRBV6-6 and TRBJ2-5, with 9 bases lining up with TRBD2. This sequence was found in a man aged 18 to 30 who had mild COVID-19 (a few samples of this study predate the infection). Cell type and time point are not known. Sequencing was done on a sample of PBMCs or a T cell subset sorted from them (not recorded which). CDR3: CASSYVLAGRETQYF. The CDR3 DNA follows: TGTGCCAGCAGTTACGTTCTAGCGGGGCGAGAGACCCAGTACTTC.